This T cell receptor beta chain stems from a study of cytomegalovirus exposure and HLA in healthy donors. Study-level information: Earlier findings included roughly 120 million unique TCR beta sequences obtained from 150 million to 200 million T cells.

Trimming pared 5 bases from V and 7 bases from J, leaving 12 bases between. CDR3 length: 13 residues. In germline, CDR1 is SGHVS, CDR2 FQNEAQ. With 60 Vbeta and 13 Jbeta primers, the PCR was carried out. The assay was immunoSEQ multiplex PCR, and TCRdb's table has in-frame clones only and misses some. The sample contains 90,000 to 120,000 clones, 82% of which appear only once. This clone is a singleton in its sample. The antigen is unknown. Unrecorded immune exposures were likely, despite nominal health at sampling. Points from the study as a whole: Reports credit the classifier with highly specific, highly sensitive diagnosis of cytomegalovirus status. TCR beta V- and J-gene trimming was later associated with a missense DCLRE1C variant.

The sample taken for sequencing was PBMCs. The chain recombines TRBV7-8 with TRBJ1-5; unclear D gene. The source of this sequence is a man aged 30 to 45 in good health and CMV-seropositive. CDR3 DNA: TGTGCCAGCAGCACGCGAGGGAACCAGCCCCAGCATTTT. Encoded protein: CASSTRGNQPQHF.